This T cell receptor (beta chain) was recovered during a study of blood T cells in healthy people across ages. Whole-study context: About one barcoded beta molecule per two T cells came from capture by template switching.

Concerning this clonotype: Mismatch with germline at one junction end may stem from a read error.

It was with a sample-barcoded 5' primer and a J-beta primer mix that a second PCR of roughly 7 to 12 cycles was run. All samples gave at least 2.5 million CDR3-containing paired-end reads. TCRdb reanalysed the 5' RACE reads using MiXCR and keeps one entry per CDR3 protein. This table holds roughly 1,800,000 distinct CDR3 sequences, roughly 49% found once. This TCR came from a woman between 40 and 55 years old in good health. Sequences were obtained from blood.

CDR3 amino acids: CTSRLDQRGTDTQYF. The CDR3 DNA reads TGTACCAGCAGACTGGACCAGAGGGGCACAGATACGCAGTATTTT. The chain joins TRBV6-2 or TRBV6-3 to TRBJ2-3, with D perhaps TRBD2 (5 bases). This CDR3 contains 15 residues. In germline, CDR1 is MNHEY, CDR2 SVGEGT.